This T cell receptor (beta chain) came from a study of T cells in Graves' hyperthyroidism and ophthalmopathy. Thyroid ultrasound and orbital computed tomography, with clinical symptoms and serum thyroxine and TRAb, informed diagnoses. Amplification of TCR beta CDR3 regions used RNA as the template. The HTBI primer set drove a first-round RT-PCR of the TCR CDR3. TCRdb reprocessed the multiplex PCR reads via MiXCR and lists one record per CDR3 protein. Among just under 750,000 distinct CDR3 sequences, 30% to 40% were seen once, and the ten largest hold around 32%. As regards this clonotype: At one boundary the junction diverges from the germline segment, which might be a read error.

Germline values: CDR1 SGHTA, CDR2 FQGTGA. There are 16 residues in the CDR3. The sample taken for sequencing was blood. The source of this sequence is a middle-aged woman with Graves' hyperthyroidism. The genes are TRBV7-3 and TRBJ1-1; D remains unclear. The CDR3 loop is CASSQVRWGPNTEAFF. CDR3 nucleotide sequence: TGCGCCAGCAGCCAAGTCCGTTGGGGTCCTAACACTGAAGCTTTCTTT.